These 3 T cell receptor beta chains were sequenced from one sample in a study of blood T cell repertoires in COVID-19. Some clones are missing from TCRdb's copy, which holds only in-frame ones; the method was immunoSEQ multiplex PCR. The sample yields roughly 100,000 clones, over 75% seen once. Sequenced: peripheral blood. The receptors were sampled from a man between 65 and 80 years old with acute or convalescent COVID-19.

The V call is TRBV7-3, the J call TRBJ2-2; TRBD1 agrees at 9 bases. This CDR3 spans 16 amino acids. The germline V gene has CDR1 SGHTA and CDR2 FQGTGA. Trimming at V came to 5 bases and at J to 5 bases, leaving 9 bases not matched to a gene. The CDR3, as DNA: TGTGCCAGCAGCCCACAGGGGGCGATATTGACCGGGGAGCTGTTTTTT. Encoded protein: CASSPQGAILTGELFF.

This clone was seen just once. The chain carries TRBV2 and TRBJ1-4, with D perhaps TRBD1 (5 bases). CDR3 length: 14 amino acids. Germline CDR1 reads SNHLY; CDR2 reads FYNNEI. Deletions cut 3 bases from V and 5 bases from J, with 10 bases between. The CDR3 is CASSEGGANEKLFF. The CDR3 region has the DNA TGTGCCAGCAGTGAGGGGGGAGCCAATGAAAAACTGTTTTTT.

V is TRBV6-1 and J is TRBJ1-4, with TRBD1 matching 10 bases. The CDR3 spans 16 residues. CDR1 is MNHNS and CDR2 is SASEGT in the germline V gene. The V segment lost 4 bases and the J segment 8 bases; nucleotides outside the gene matches: 10. CDR3 DNA sequence: TGTGCCAGCAGTGGGTCCGGGACAGGGGCCTCCGAAAAACTGTTTTTT. Amino acid sequence: CASSGSGTGASEKLFF.